A selection of T cell receptor beta chains follows, all from one sample in a study of blood T cells in healthy people across ages. One entry per CDR3 protein results from TCRdb running MiXCR on the 5' RACE reads. The sample holds about 1.8 million distinct CDR3 sequences; 49% are singletons and the top ten take 2% to 2.5%. The source material was blood. The source is a woman aged 40 to 50 in good health. The CDR3 runs from the conserved cysteine through the conserved F or W. The D gene is left open where the match is weak. The size entry is marked missing in some rows and otherwise reads once, few, many or a size class.

>-|TRBV9|TRBJ2-5|-
CASSVRQGSETQYF
TGTGCCAGCAGCGTGCGTCAGGGATCGGAGACCCAGTACTTC
>-|TRBV27|TRBJ2-7|-
CASSNPDRNAYEQYF
TGTGCCAGCAGTAACCCTGACAGGAACGCTTACGAGCAGTACTTC
>TRBD2|TRBV14|TRBJ2-7|few
CASSQGSGGAREQYF
TGTGCCAGCAGCCAAGGTAGCGGGGGGGCGCGCGAGCAGTACTTC
>-|TRBV7-9|TRBJ2-7|few
CASSFDNTYEQYF
TGTGCCAGCAGCTTTGACAATACCTACGAGCAGTACTTC
>TRBD1|TRBV28|TRBJ2-3|-
CASSSSGTGGFTDTQYF
TGTGCCAGCAGCTCCTCCGGGACAGGGGGCTTCACAGATACGCAGTATTTT
>-|TRBV13|TRBJ2-1|few
CASSYARGLGEQFF
TGTGCCAGCAGCTACGCAAGGGGTTTGGGTGAGCAGTTCTTC
>TRBD2|TRBV28|TRBJ2-7|-
CAGSPFRTAGEQYF
TGTGCCGGCAGTCCCTTCCGCACAGCGGGGGAGCAGTACTTC
>-|TRBV21-1|TRBJ2-1|-
CASSILAGGNEQFF
TGTGCCAGCAGCATACTAGCGGGGGGGAATGAGCAGTTCTTC
>-|TRBV6-2/TRBV6-3|TRBJ1-2|-
CASSKSGVLYGYTF
TGTGCCAGCAGCAAATCGGGGGTCCTCTATGGCTACACCTTC
>-|TRBV2|TRBJ1-5|-
CASSEGPGDHQPQHF
TGTGCCAGCAGTGAAGGCCCAGGGGATCATCAGCCCCAGCATTTT
>TRBD1|TRBV6-2/TRBV6-3|TRBJ2-6|once
CASSYIGQGAFGANVLTF
TGTGCCAGCAGTTACATCGGACAGGGGGCATTTGGGGCCAACGTCCTGACTTTC
>-|TRBV14|TRBJ2-7|-
CASSHVNGDSNYEQYF
TGTGCCAGCAGCCACGTGAACGGGGACTCGAACTACGAGCAGTACTTC
>-|TRBV6-5|TRBJ2-1|-
CASSYSQGFYNEQFF
TGTGCCAGTAGTTACTCGCAAGGGTTCTACAATGAGCAGTTCTTC
>-|TRBV12-3/TRBV12-4|TRBJ1-5|-
CASSLDQPQHF
TGTGCCAGCAGTTTGGATCAGCCCCAGCATTTT
>-|TRBV25-1|TRBJ1-4|-
CASLRDSGARKKLFF
TGTGCCAGCCTTCGAGACTCTGGGGCGAGGAAGAAACTGTTTTTT
>-|TRBV28|TRBJ1-2|few
CASSPVLGYGYTF
TGTGCCAGCAGTCCCGTTTTGGGGTATGGCTACACCTTC
>-|TRBV28|TRBJ1-6|-
CASRTNSPLHF
TGTGCCAGCAGGACGAACTCACCCCTCCACTTT
>-|TRBV14|TRBJ1-4|-
CASSPLDTTNEELFF
TGTGCCAGCAGCCCCTTGGACACAACTAATGAAGAACTGTTTTTT
>-|TRBV12-3/TRBV12-4|TRBJ2-5|-
CASSWGTGRYQETQYF
TGTGCCAGCAGCTGGGGGACGGGGAGGTACCAAGAGACCCAGTACTTC
>-|TRBV27|TRBJ2-7|-
CASSPRTDSHEQYF
TGTGCCAGCAGTCCCCGAACCGACAGCCACGAGCAGTACTTC
>-|TRBV28|TRBJ2-4|-
CASSLGLGRGWDIAKNIQYF
TGTGCCAGCAGTTTAGGTCTGGGCAGGGGTTGGGATATAGCCAAAAACATTCAGTACTTC
>-|TRBV5-5|TRBJ1-4|-
CASSLGATGRTNEKLFF
TGTGCCAGCAGCTTAGGCGCCACAGGGCGCACTAATGAAAAACTGTTTTTT
>-|TRBV27|TRBJ2-1|once
CASSFVAAEQFF
TGTGCCAGCAGTTTCGTAGCCGCCGAGCAGTTCTTC
>-|TRBV12-3/TRBV12-4|TRBJ1-5|-
CASSFSGDNQPQHF
TGTGCCAGCAGTTTTTCAGGGGACAATCAGCCCCAGCATTTT
>-|TRBV19|TRBJ2-5|-
CASSDERATQYF
TGTGCCAGTAGTGACGAGAGGGCGACCCAGTACTTC
>TRBD1|TRBV9|TRBJ1-2|-
CASSTRDSPNYGYTF
TGTGCCAGCAGCACCCGGGACAGCCCTAACTATGGCTACACCTTC
>TRBD2|TRBV20-1|TRBJ2-7|-
CSARGGLAYEQYF
TGCAGTGCTAGGGGGGGACTAGCTTACGAGCAGTACTTC
>-|TRBV7-3|TRBJ1-2|-
CASSWGYTF
TGTGCCAGCAGCTGGGGGTACACCTTC
>-|TRBV5-5|TRBJ2-7|-
CASSLEGHMTYEQYF
TGTGCCAGCAGCTTGGAGGGACATATGACCTACGAGCAGTACTTC
>-|TRBV20-1|TRBJ2-3|many
CSAVPWTTTSTDTQYF
TGCAGTGCTGTCCCGTGGACTACCACTAGCACAGATACGCAGTATTTT
>TRBD1|TRBV4-3|TRBJ2-7|few
CASSQGTGFNEQYF
TGCGCCAGCAGCCAAGGGACAGGGTTCAACGAGCAGTACTTC
>TRBD1|TRBV24-1|TRBJ2-1|-
CATSDTPGQGNYGEQFF
TGTGCCACCAGTGACACCCCGGGACAGGGGAACTATGGTGAGCAGTTCTTC
>-|TRBV9|TRBJ2-3|-
CASSAEHTQYF
TGTGCCAGCAGCGCAGAACATACGCAGTATTTT
>TRBD1|TRBV4-2|TRBJ1-2|few
CASSQAGQTNYGYTF
TGTGCCAGCAGCCAAGCGGGACAGACTAACTATGGCTACACCTTC
>-|TRBV20-1|TRBJ1-2|-
CSARADMDYGYTF
TGCAGTGCTAGAGCCGACATGGACTATGGCTACACCTTC
>TRBD1|TRBV6-5|TRBJ2-1|-
CASRRQGARNEQFF
TGTGCCAGCAGGCGACAGGGGGCGAGGAATGAGCAGTTCTTC
>-|TRBV7-2|TRBJ2-3|-
CASSFSRLSTDTQYF
TGTGCCAGCAGCTTTAGCCGACTAAGCACAGATACGCAGTATTTT
>TRBD1|TRBV28|TRBJ2-7|-
CASSPLWDSPYEQYF
TGTGCCAGCAGCCCCCTTTGGGACAGTCCCTACGAGCAGTACTTC
>-|TRBV6-2/TRBV6-3|TRBJ1-6|once
CASSSWDGDHSPLHF
TGTGCCAGCAGTTCGTGGGACGGTGACCATTCACCCCTCCACTTT
>TRBD2|TRBV14|TRBJ2-1|-
CASSPPGLAAYDEQFF
TGTGCCAGCAGCCCTCCGGGACTAGCGGCCTACGATGAGCAGTTCTTC
>-|TRBV3-1|TRBJ2-1|few
CASSQELRGEQFF
TGTGCCAGCAGCCAAGAGCTCAGGGGTGAGCAGTTCTTC
>TRBD1|TRBV10-3|TRBJ2-5|-
CAISGQGQGAETQYF
TGTGCCATCAGTGGTCAGGGACAGGGGGCTGAGACCCAGTACTTC
>-|TRBV20-1|TRBJ1-2|few
CSIEPGGHGYTF
TGCAGCATCGAACCCGGGGGGCATGGCTACACCTTC
>-|TRBV20-1|TRBJ1-2|many
CSASQGGYTF
TGCAGTGCTAGTCAGGGTGGCTACACCTTC
>-|TRBV20-1|TRBJ2-3|-
CSARPGPEGRTDTQYF
TGCAGTGCTAGACCCGGACCGGAGGGGCGCACAGATACGCAGTATTTT
>TRBD1|TRBV29-1|TRBJ2-4|-
CSASYRGLEQYF
TGCAGCGCAAGCTACAGGGGATTAGAGCAGTACTTC
>TRBD1|TRBV20-1|TRBJ2-5|few
CSARDLDRGEETQYF
TGCAGTGCTAGAGATCTGGACAGGGGGGAAGAGACCCAGTACTTC
>TRBD1|TRBV28|TRBJ2-5|-
CASSLRDRYQETQYF
TGTGCCAGCAGTCTCCGGGACAGATACCAAGAGACCCAGTACTTC
>-|TRBV6-5|TRBJ2-4|medium-sized
CASSPIVDKGNIQYF
TGTGCCAGCAGTCCCATAGTTGACAAGGGCAACATTCAGTACTTC
>TRBD1|TRBV7-2|TRBJ2-5|few
CASSLGRTGPQETQYF
TGTGCCAGCAGCTTAGGGCGGACAGGGCCCCAAGAGACCCAGTACTTC
>-|TRBV7-2|TRBJ2-4|-
CASSRALGVNIQYF
TGTGCCAGCAGCCGAGCCTTAGGGGTGAACATTCAGTACTTC
>-|TRBV21-1|TRBJ2-1|few
CASFGTHHGNEQFF
TGTGCCAGCTTCGGGACTCACCATGGTAATGAGCAGTTCTTC
>TRBD1|TRBV12-3/TRBV12-4|TRBJ2-7|-
CASTPDRGNNEQYF
TGTGCCAGCACCCCGGACAGGGGGAACAATGAGCAGTACTTC
>-|TRBV7-2|TRBJ2-3|few
CASTLPSDADTQYF
TGTGCCAGCACCTTGCCCTCTGATGCAGATACGCAGTATTTT
>-|TRBV20-1|TRBJ1-2|-
CSAPGHGYTF
TGCAGTGCTCCGGGACATGGCTACACCTTC
>TRBD1|TRBV12-3/TRBV12-4|TRBJ2-3|few
CASSLGQAWDTQYF
TGTGCCAGCAGCCTGGGACAGGCTTGGGATACGCAGTATTTT
>-|TRBV21-1|TRBJ1-5|-
CASNRTGVSNQPQHF
TGTGCCAGCAATAGGACAGGGGTTAGCAATCAGCCCCAGCATTTT
>-|TRBV11-2|TRBJ2-1|few
CASRTIRGSYNEQFF
TGTGCCAGCAGAACTATCCGGGGGAGCTACAATGAGCAGTTCTTC
>-|TRBV6-6|TRBJ2-5|-
CASSYFGGQETQYF
TGTGCCAGCAGTTACTTTGGGGGGCAAGAGACCCAGTACTTC
>-|TRBV10-1|TRBJ2-4|-
CASSESPGAKNIQYF
TGCGCCAGCAGTGAGTCCCCGGGGGCCAAAAACATTCAGTACTTC